A single sample is the source of the 27 T cell receptor beta chains below, sequenced in a study of blood T cell repertoires in COVID-19. Here immunoSEQ multiplex PCR was the method, and the copy in TCRdb shows in-frame clones only, minus some. This table has 150,000 to 200,000 clones, approximately 95% appearing once. Sequencing was performed on peripheral blood. The receptors stem from an older woman with COVID-19, enrolled during active disease.

The gene calls are TRBV10-3 and TRBJ1-1, with a possible D match to TRBD1 (6 bases). The V gene lost 3 bases and the J gene lost 1 base, with 15 bases spanning the gap. The germline gives CDR1 ENHRY, CDR2 SYGVKD. The CDR3 has 16 amino acids. The CDR3 coding sequence is TGTGCCATCAGTGAACCGCAGGGGAAAGGGAACACTGAAGCTTTCTTT. This sequence encodes CAISEPQGKGNTEAFF.

The chain employs TRBV5-6 and TRBJ1-1, with TRBD1 matching over 9 bases. Germline trimming cut 0 bases from V and 11 bases from J; bases unmatched to any gene: 8. The CDR3 is 14 residues long. The V gene's germline CDR1 is SGHDT and CDR2 YYEEEE. The CDR3 region has the DNA TGTGCCAGCAGCTTGGGGGGACAGGGATGGTACGCTTTCTTT. As protein: CASSLGGQGWYAFF.

The rearrangement joins TRBV10-3 to TRBJ1-6; TRBD1 is a possible D gene (5 bases). V gave up 5 bases and J gave up 7 bases, with 18 bases separating them. This CDR3 is built from 16 residues. Germline V gene sequence: CDR1 ENHRY, CDR2 SYGVKD. Here the CDR3 DNA reads TGTGCCATCAGTCAAGCGGGGCGAGGGGTAAATTCACCCCTCCACTTT. This translates into CAISQAGRGVNSPLHF.

This clone was counted once. This sequence joins TRBV10-3 and TRBJ2-3; 13 nucleotides line up with TRBD2. Germline lookup yields CDR1 ENHRY and CDR2 SYGVKD. With V trimmed by 6 bases and J by 4 bases, 16 bases remained unmatched. The CDR3 contains 19 residues. CDR3 DNA sequence: TGTGCCATCAGGGCAGGGAGGACTAGCGGGGGCCTTACCCCAGATACGCAGTATTTT. As protein: CAIRAGRTSGGLTPDTQYF.

As regards this clone: The same CDR3 arises from other DNA sequences in this sample as well. The gene calls are TRBV6-5 and TRBJ1-6; perhaps TRBD1 as D (6 bases). Germline values: CDR1 MNHEY, CDR2 SVGAGI. The CDR3 is 14 amino acids. V gave up 6 bases and J gave up 4 bases, with 10 bases separating them. In DNA form, the CDR3 reads TGTGCCAGCAGCTTGGGACAATATAATTCACCCCTCCACTTT. Protein sequence: CASSLGQYNSPLHF.

The V and J genes are TRBV7-9 and TRBJ1-5; D is unclear. The ends were cut back, 2 bases at V and 8 bases at J, with 4 bases in the middle. Germline-derived CDR1 and CDR2 are SEHNR and FQNEAQ (reference sequence). The CDR3 extends over 11 amino acids. The CDR3 protein is CASSLSEPQHF. The CDR3 nucleotides read TGTGCCAGCAGCTTATCGGAGCCCCAGCATTTT.

This rearrangement joins TRBV12-3 or TRBV12-4 to TRBJ1-2; 8 bases align to TRBD1. J lost 8 bases, V lost 10 bases, and 6 bases had no gene match. The CDR3 sequence is 11 residues long. The CDR3 protein is CATGQGGGYTF. The CDR3 DNA sequence: TGTGCCACCGGACAGGGCGGGGGCTACACCTTC.

The rearrangement links TRBV4-1 to TRBJ1-4; a weak D match, TRBD1 (6 bases). The CDR3 has 19 amino acids. CDR1 MGHRA and CDR2 YSYEKL come from the germline V gene. V lost 0 bases to trimming and J lost 0 bases, with 17 bases between them. The CDR3 reads CASSQDRQGKGATNEKLFF. The CDR3 DNA reads as TGCGCCAGCAGCCAAGATCGCCAGGGGAAGGGAGCAACTAATGAAAAACTGTTTTTT.

The J gene is TRBJ1-2, the V gene TRBV19; 7 bases line up with TRBD1. The V gene's germline CDR1 is LNHDA and CDR2 SQIVND (reference sequence). V was pared by 5 bases and J by 3 bases, with 12 bases of the junction left unmatched. The CDR3 runs to 16 residues. Here the CDR3 DNA reads TGTGCCAGTAGTTCCGGGATAGACAGGGCCTACTATGGCTACACCTTC. Its protein is CASSSGIDRAYYGYTF.

The rearrangement joins TRBV19 to TRBJ1-3; 8 bases fit TRBD1. J gave up 2 bases and V 6 bases, and 6 bases lay outside the gene matches. CDR1 and CDR2 (germline): LNHDA, SQIVND (reference sequence). This CDR3 contains 15 residues. CDR3 sequence (DNA): TGTGCCAGTAGCCAACCGGGACAGGCTGGAAACACCATATATTTT. Translation gives CASSQPGQAGNTIYF. Variable domain in full (rest from reference TRBV19 and TRBJ1-3): DGGITQSPKYLFRKEGQNVTLSCEQNLNHDAMYWYRQDPGQGLRLIYYSQIVNDFQKGDIAEGYSVSREKKESFPLTVTSAQKNPTAFYLCASSQPGQAGNTIYFGEGSWLTVV.

A single count supports this clone. The V call is TRBV29-1, the J call TRBJ1-2, with 8 bases identical to TRBD1. Germline V gene lookup returns CDR1 SQVTM and CDR2 ANQGSEA. The CDR3 length is 11 residues. Trimming cost V 6 bases and J 6 bases; bases outside gene matches: 3. The CDR3 here is CSVRTGNGYTF. The CDR3 DNA sequence: TGCAGCGTCCGGACAGGGAATGGCTACACCTTC. The complete variable domain, with remaining parts taken from reference TRBV29-1 and TRBJ1-2, reads SAVISQKPSRDICQRGTSLTIQCQVDSQVTMMFWYRQQPGQSLTLIATANQGSEATYESGFVIDKFPISRPNLTFSTLTVSNMSPEDSSIYLCSVRTGNGYTFGSGTRLTVV.

The V gene is TRBV30, the J gene TRBJ1-1, with D possibly matching TRBD1 (6 bases). CDR1 is GTSNPN, CDR2 SVGIG, per germline (reference sequence). The CDR3 extends over 13 amino acids. The V end lost 4 bases, the J end lost 3 bases, and 12 bases lay between the germline ends. CDR3 sequence (DNA): TGTGCCTGGACCCAGGGGAGTGACACTGAAGCTTTCTTT. Translating gives CAWTQGSDTEAFF.

The chain carries TRBV11-1 and TRBJ1-2, with D hard to call. The germline CDR1 and CDR2 sequences are SGHAT and FQDESV (reference sequence). CDR3 length: 13 amino acids. V shed 0 bases and J shed 1 base, with 3 bases lying between them. The chain's CDR3 is CASSLASNYGYTF. In nucleotides, the CDR3 is TGTGCCAGCAGCTTAGCCAGTAACTATGGCTACACCTTC.

This clone was seen just once. CDR3 in amino acids: CASSYGGVWLQATYNEQFF. CDR3 sequence (DNA): TGTGCCAGCAGTTACGGGGGGGTATGGCTACAGGCGACCTACAATGAGCAGTTCTTC. The chain combines TRBV6-2 or TRBV6-3 with TRBJ2-1; 7 bases map to TRBD2. The CDR3 length is 19 residues. Germline CDR1 and CDR2: MNHEY and SVGEGT. J lost 2 bases, V lost 2 bases, and 15 bases had no gene match.

The V call is TRBV3-1 (or the pseudogene TRBV3-2), the J call TRBJ2-7; 10 bases are shared with TRBD2. Germline CDR1 and CDR2: LGHDT and YNNKEL (reference sequence). The junction had 18 bases not matched to a gene; V was cut back by 4 bases and J by 0 bases. The CDR3 is made up of 20 amino acids. CDR3 loop: CASSPPPLAGNSHSSYEQYF. The CDR3 DNA follows: TGTGCCAGCAGCCCCCCCCCACTAGCGGGAAATTCCCACAGCTCCTACGAGCAGTACTTC.

The J gene is TRBJ2-5, the V gene TRBV6-5; TRBD2 matches at 8 bases. This CDR3 has 13 residues. Trimming at V came to 6 bases and at J to 4 bases, leaving 4 bases not matched to a gene. Germline assignment: CDR1 MNHEY and CDR2 SVGAGI. The DNA for the CDR3 is TGTGCCAGCAGGACGGGGGGGCGAGAGACCCAGTACTTC. It encodes CASRTGGRETQYF.

As concerns this clone: The sample holds other DNA sequences that translate to the same CDR3. V and J are TRBV27 and TRBJ1-1; TRBD1 matches 7 bases. Germline values: CDR1 MNHEY, CDR2 SMNVEV (reference sequence). V was clipped by 5 bases and J by 4 bases; unmatched bases: 4. CDR3 size: 13 residues. CDR3 bases: TGTGCCAGCAGTCCTAGGGGGCTCACTGAAGCTTTCTTT. Residues: CASSPRGLTEAFF.

The genes are TRBV7-8 and TRBJ1-5; D gene unclear. Germline V gives CDR1 SGHVS, CDR2 FQNEAQ. This CDR3 comprises 13 residues. V lost 2 bases and J lost 4, with 6 bases in between. The CDR3 nucleotides read TGTGCCAGCAGCTTAATGGAGAATCAGCCCCAGCATTTT. Protein sequence: CASSLMENQPQHF.

This chain joins TRBV18 and TRBJ1-5; 7 bases fit TRBD1. CDR3 size: 17 residues. V was pared by 4 bases and J by 6 bases, with 15 bases of the junction left unmatched. Germline V gene lookup returns CDR1 KGHSH and CDR2 LQKENI. The CDR3 DNA sequence: TGTGCCAGCTCACGTAGCTCGACAGGGTGGATGGGTCAGCCCCAGCATTTT. This encodes CASSRSSTGWMGQPQHF.

The chain couples TRBV27 to TRBJ1-2; 8 bases line up with TRBD1. The CDR3 covers 13 residues. With V trimmed by 5 bases and J by 3 bases, 2 bases remained unmatched. Germline V gene sequence: CDR1 MNHEY, CDR2 SMNVEV (reference sequence). The CDR3 DNA is TGTGCCAGCAGTCGGGGACAGGACTATGGCTACACCTTC. This translates into CASSRGQDYGYTF.

The chain links TRBV28 to TRBJ1-1, with D uncertain. CDR3 size: 15 residues. The V gene lost 5 bases and the J gene lost 6 bases, with 19 bases spanning the gap. Germline V gene lookup returns CDR1 MDHEN and CDR2 SYDVKM. The CDR3 here is CASSPPGGGLPEAFF. CDR3 nucleotide sequence: TGTGCCAGCAGTCCCCCTGGCGGAGGTCTTCCTGAAGCTTTCTTT.

This clone was seen a handful of times. This chain links TRBV27 with TRBJ1-1; TRBD1 matches at 9 bases. The J segment lost 0 bases and the V segment lost 6 bases, leaving 8 bases of the junction unmatched. Germline V gene sequence: CDR1 MNHEY, CDR2 SMNVEV (reference sequence). The CDR3 totals 16 residues. CDR3 loop: CASRPTGGPMNTEAFF. The CDR3 DNA sequence: TGTGCCAGCAGGCCGACAGGGGGACCCATGAACACTGAAGCTTTCTTT.

The chain combines TRBV5-3 with TRBJ2-7; the match to TRBD1 covers 12 bases. TRBV5-3 is an ORF for which the function is uncertain. V was clipped by 7 bases and J by 4 bases; unmatched bases: 9. This CDR3 comprises 15 residues. CDR3 sequence (DNA): TGTGCCAGAGATTCTCCGGGACAGGGGGCATACGAGCAGTACTTC. It translates to CARDSPGQGAYEQYF.

The genes are TRBV6-6 and TRBJ1-1, with TRBD1 identical over 9 bases. V was clipped by 0 bases and J by 6 bases; unmatched bases: 5. The CDR3 is made up of 15 amino acids. Per the germline V gene, CDR1 is MNHNY and CDR2 is SVGAGI (reference sequence). The CDR3 coding sequence is TGTGCCAGCAGTTACTCCCGGGACAGGGATGCTGAAGCTTTCTTT. It is translated as CASSYSRDRDAEAFF.

This rearrangement joins TRBV9 to TRBJ2-3; 11 bases are shared with TRBD2. Germline V CDR1 and CDR2: SGDLS, YYNGEE. V gave up 3 bases and J gave up 4 bases; unmatched junction bases: 13. The CDR3 runs to 18 residues. The CDR3 is CASSGSPPGLAAPDTQYF. The DNA for the CDR3 is TGTGCCAGCAGCGGTAGTCCCCCGGGACTAGCGGCGCCAGATACGCAGTATTTT. Full variable domain (remainder filled in from reference TRBV9 and TRBJ2-3): DSGVTQTPKHLITATGQRVTLRCSPRSGDLSVYWYQQSLDQGLQFLIQYYNGEERAKGNILERFSAQQFPDLHSELNLSSLELGDSALYFCASSGSPPGLAAPDTQYFGPGTRLTVL.

In DNA form, the CDR3 reads TGTGCCAGCAGACTGGACAGGGTGGATGGCTACACCTTC. Translated: CASRLDRVDGYTF. The chain employs TRBV6-5 and TRBJ1-2; 8 bases match TRBD1. Germline CDR1 is MNHEY and CDR2 is SVGAGI. CDR3 length: 13 amino acids. J was trimmed by 6 bases and V by 6 bases; bases with no gene match: 6.

This rearrangement joins TRBV5-1 to TRBJ1-1; tentative D call: TRBD1 (5 bases). Trimming shortened V by 0 bases and J by 1 base, and 10 bases separated the two germline ends. The CDR3 loop spans 15 amino acids. Germline assignment: CDR1 SGHRS and CDR2 YFSETQ. The CDR3 DNA sequence: TGCGCCAGCAGCTTGGAGCAGGGCTGGAACACTGAAGCTTTCTTT. This gives the protein CASSLEQGWNTEAFF.